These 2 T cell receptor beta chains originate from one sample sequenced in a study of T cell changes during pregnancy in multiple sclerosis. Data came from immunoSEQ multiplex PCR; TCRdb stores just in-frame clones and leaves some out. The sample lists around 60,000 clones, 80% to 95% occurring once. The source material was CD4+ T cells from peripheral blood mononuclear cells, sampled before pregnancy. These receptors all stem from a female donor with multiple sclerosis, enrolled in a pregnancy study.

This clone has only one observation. CDR3 sequence reads: CASSQDGTSGSGDTQYF. CDR3 sequence (DNA): TGTGCCAGCAGCCAAGATGGGACTAGCGGGAGTGGAGATACGCAGTATTTT. This rearrangement joins TRBV4-2 to TRBJ2-3, with 14 bases matching TRBD2. The CDR3 is 17 amino acids. The ends lost 0 bases at V and 5 bases at J; junction bases unmatched: 4. CDR1 is LGHNA, CDR2 YNFKEQ, per germline.

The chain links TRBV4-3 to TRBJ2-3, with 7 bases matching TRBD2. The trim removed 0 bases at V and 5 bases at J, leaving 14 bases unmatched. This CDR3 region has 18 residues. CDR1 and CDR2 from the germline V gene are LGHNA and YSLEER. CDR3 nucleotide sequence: TGCGCCAGCAGCCAAGAATGGGCAGTGGGAGGGCCGAAAGATACGCAGTATTTT. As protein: CASSQEWAVGGPKDTQYF.